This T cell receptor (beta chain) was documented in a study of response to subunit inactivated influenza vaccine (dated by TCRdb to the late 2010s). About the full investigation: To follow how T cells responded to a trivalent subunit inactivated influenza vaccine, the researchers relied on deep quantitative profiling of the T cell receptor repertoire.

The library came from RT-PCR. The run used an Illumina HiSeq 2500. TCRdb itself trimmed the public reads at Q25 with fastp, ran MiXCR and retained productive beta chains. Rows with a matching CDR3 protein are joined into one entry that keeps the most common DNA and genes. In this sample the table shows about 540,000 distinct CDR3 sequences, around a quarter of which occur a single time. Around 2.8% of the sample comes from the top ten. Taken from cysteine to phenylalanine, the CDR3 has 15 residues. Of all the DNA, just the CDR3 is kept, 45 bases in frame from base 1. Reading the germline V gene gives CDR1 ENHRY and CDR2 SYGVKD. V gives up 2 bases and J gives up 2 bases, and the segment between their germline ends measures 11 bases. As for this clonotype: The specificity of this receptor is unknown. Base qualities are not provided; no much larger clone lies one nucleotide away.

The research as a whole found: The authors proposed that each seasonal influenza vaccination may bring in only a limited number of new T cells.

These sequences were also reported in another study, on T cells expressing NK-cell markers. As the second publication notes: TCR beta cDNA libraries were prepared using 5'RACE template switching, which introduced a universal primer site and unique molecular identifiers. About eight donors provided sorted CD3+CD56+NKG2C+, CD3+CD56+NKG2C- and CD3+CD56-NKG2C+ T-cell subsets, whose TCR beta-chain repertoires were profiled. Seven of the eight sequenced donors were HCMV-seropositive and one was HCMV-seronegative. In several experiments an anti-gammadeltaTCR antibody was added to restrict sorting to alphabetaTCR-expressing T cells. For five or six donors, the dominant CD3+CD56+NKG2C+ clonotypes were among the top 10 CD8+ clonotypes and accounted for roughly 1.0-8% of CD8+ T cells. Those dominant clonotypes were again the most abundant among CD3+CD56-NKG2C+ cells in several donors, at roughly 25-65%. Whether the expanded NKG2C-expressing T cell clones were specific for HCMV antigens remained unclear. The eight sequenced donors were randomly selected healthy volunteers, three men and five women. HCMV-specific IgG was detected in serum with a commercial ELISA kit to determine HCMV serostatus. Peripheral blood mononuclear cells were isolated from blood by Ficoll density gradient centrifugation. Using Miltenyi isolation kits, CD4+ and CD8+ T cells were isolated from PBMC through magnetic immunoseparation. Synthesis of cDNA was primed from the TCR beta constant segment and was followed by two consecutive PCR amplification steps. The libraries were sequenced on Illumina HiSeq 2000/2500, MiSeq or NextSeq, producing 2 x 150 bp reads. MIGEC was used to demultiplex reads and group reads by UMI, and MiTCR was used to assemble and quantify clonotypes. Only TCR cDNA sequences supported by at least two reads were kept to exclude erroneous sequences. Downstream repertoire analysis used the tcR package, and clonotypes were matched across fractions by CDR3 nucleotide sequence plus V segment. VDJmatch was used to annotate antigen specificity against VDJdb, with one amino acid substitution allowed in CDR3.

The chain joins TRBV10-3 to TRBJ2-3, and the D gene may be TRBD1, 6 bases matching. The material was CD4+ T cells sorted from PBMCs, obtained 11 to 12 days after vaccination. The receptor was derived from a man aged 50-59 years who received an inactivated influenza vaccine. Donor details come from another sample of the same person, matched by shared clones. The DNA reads TGTGCCATCAGTGAGACACAGGGACCCACAGATACGCAGTATTTT. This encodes CAISETQGPTDTQYF.